Each of the 20 T cell receptor beta chains below was sequenced from the same sample in a study of T cell changes during pregnancy in multiple sclerosis. Data came from immunoSEQ multiplex PCR; TCRdb stores just in-frame clones and leaves some out. The sample lists tens of thousands of clones, around 93% occurring once. Sample: peripheral blood, taken in the first trimester of pregnancy. The origin of the receptors is a female donor in good health, enrolled as a control in a pregnancy study.

The V call is TRBV5-6, the J call TRBJ1-1; TRBD1 aligns across 9 bases. The ends lost 0 bases at V and 3 bases at J; junction bases unmatched: 6. There are 16 residues in the CDR3. Germline V gives CDR1 SGHDT, CDR2 YYEEEE. The CDR3 bases are TGTGCCAGCAGCTTGGAAGGGGACAGGGCCGACACTGAAGCTTTCTTT. As protein: CASSLEGDRADTEAFF. Based on the CDR3 plus reference TRBV5-6 and TRBJ1-1, the full variable domain is DAGVTQSPTHLIKTRGQQVTLRCSPKSGHDTVSWYQQALGQGPQFIFQYYEEEERQRGNFPDRFSGHQFPNYSSELNVNALLLGDSALYLCASSLEGDRADTEAFFGQGTRLTVV.

This chain joins TRBV6-6 and TRBJ1-2; 7 nucleotides align to TRBD1. The ends lost 8 bases at V and 6 bases at J; junction bases unmatched: 12. This CDR3 is 14 amino acids long. Germline lookup yields CDR1 MNHNY and CDR2 SVGAGI (reference sequence). CDR3 sequence (DNA): TGTGCCAGCCATCTCAGGGGGGCGGATGATGGCTACACCTTC. This gives the protein CASHLRGADDGYTF.

The chain recombines TRBV11-3 with TRBJ2-3; perhaps TRBD1 as D (6 bases). The CDR3 spans 15 residues. The V gene lost 5 bases and the J gene lost 5 bases, with 17 bases spanning the gap. Germline assignment: CDR1 SGHNT and CDR2 YENEEA. The CDR3 nucleotides are TGTGCCAGCAGCCCAGAACCGGGACAAGGAGATACGCAGTATTTT. Amino acids: CASSPEPGQGDTQYF.

The chain carries TRBV27 and TRBJ2-5; 13 positions agree with TRBD2. V trimming: 6 bases; J trimming: 5 bases; junction bases outside the gene matches: 3. The CDR3 spans 14 residues. CDR1 MNHEY and CDR2 SMNVEV come from the germline V gene (reference sequence). CDR3 in DNA: TGTGCCAGCAGCCCGACTAGCGGGGGGGAGACCCAGTACTTC. It yields the protein CASSPTSGGETQYF.

The chain links TRBV7-9 to TRBJ2-5; perhaps TRBD1 as D (6 bases). This CDR3 has 16 amino acids. V gave up 0 bases and J gave up 2 bases, with 13 bases separating them. Looked up from germline, CDR1 is SEHNR and CDR2 is FQNEAQ (reference sequence). The CDR3 protein is CASSLAQDSRQETQYF. For the CDR3, the DNA is TGTGCCAGCAGCTTAGCCCAGGACAGCAGACAAGAGACCCAGTACTTC.

Here the CDR3 reads CASSRQGTYSGANVLTF. DNA for the CDR3: TGTGCCAGCAGCCGGCAGGGAACCTACTCTGGGGCCAACGTCCTGACTTTC. This sequence joins TRBV2 and TRBJ2-6; a weak D match, TRBD1 (5 bases). Germline values: CDR1 SNHLY, CDR2 FYNNEI. Trimming pared 6 bases from V and 0 bases from J, leaving 15 bases between. The length of the CDR3 is 17 residues. Full variable domain (missing parts from reference TRBV2 and TRBJ2-6): EPEVTQTPSHQVTQMGQEVILRCVPISNHLYFYWYRQILGQKVEFLVSFYNNEISEKSEIFDDQFSVERPDGSNFTLKIRSTKLEDSAMYFCASSRQGTYSGANVLTFGAGSRLTVL.

This chain joins TRBV7-8 and TRBJ2-7; 8 bases are shared with TRBD2. J lost 1 base, V lost 3 bases, and 8 bases had no gene match. CDR3 length: 16 residues. Germline V lookup: CDR1 SGHVS, CDR2 FQNEAQ. In DNA, the CDR3 is TGTGCCAGCAGCTTTCCCGGGACTAGAACGTCCTACGAGCAGTACTTC. This sequence encodes CASSFPGTRTSYEQYF.

Only a few counts were recorded for this clone. The CDR3 reads CASSLGTANQPQHF. CDR3 DNA sequence: TGTGCCAGCTCACTTGGGACAGCGAATCAGCCCCAGCATTTT. The gene calls are TRBV18 and TRBJ1-5; TRBD1 agrees at 7 bases. This CDR3 has 14 residues. Germline-derived CDR1 and CDR2 are KGHSH and LQKENI. V shed 4 bases, J shed 4 bases, and the junction held 4 bases outside the gene matches.

The chain uses TRBV18 and TRBJ2-5, with D possibly matching TRBD1 (6 bases). The CDR3 runs to 14 residues. The germline V gene encodes CDR1 KGHSH and CDR2 LQKENI. V was trimmed by 4 bases and J by 5 bases, leaving 14 bases between them. The CDR3: CASSRDTNAETQYF. CDR3 in DNA: TGTGCCAGCTCACGGGACACCAACGCGGAGACCCAGTACTTC.

The rearrangement uses TRBV4-3 and TRBJ2-5; a possible D gene is TRBD1 (7 bases). The germline V gene encodes CDR1 LGHNA and CDR2 YSLEER. The length of the CDR3 is 14 residues. V dropped 5 bases and J dropped 2 bases, with 12 bases sitting between them. The CDR3 sequence: CASSSQGGQETQYF. CDR3 nucleotides: TGCGCCAGCAGCTCTCAGGGGGGTCAAGAGACCCAGTACTTC.

This clone was counted a single time. This CDR3 reads CASPHDMNTEAFF. For the CDR3, the DNA is TGTGCCAGCCCACACGATATGAACACTGAAGCTTTCTTT. The chain combines TRBV11-3 with TRBJ1-1; no firm D call. The CDR3 has 13 amino acids. CDR1 is SGHNT and CDR2 is YENEEA in the germline V gene. Trimming cost V 8 bases and J 0 bases, with 10 bases left between them.

The V gene is TRBV7-3, the J gene TRBJ2-2; TRBD2 might be the D (6 bases). The CDR3 sequence is 16 residues long. V lost 1 base and J 0 bases, leaving 9 bases between the germline ends. From germline, CDR1 is SGHTA and CDR2 FQGTGA. The CDR3 nucleotides are TGTGCCAGCAGCTTAAATGGGGGGACGAACACCGGGGAGCTGTTTTTT. This encodes CASSLNGGTNTGELFF.

The chain uses TRBV30 and TRBJ1-5, with D uncertain. Germline CDR1 is GTSNPN and CDR2 is SVGIG (reference sequence). V lost 0 bases to trimming and J lost 5 bases, with 8 bases between them. The CDR3 runs to 13 residues. CDR3 residues: CAWSVQPDQPQHF. In nucleotides, the CDR3 is TGTGCCTGGAGTGTACAGCCCGATCAGCCCCAGCATTTT.

This clone was seen just once. This rearrangement joins TRBV2 to TRBJ1-3; D remains ambiguous. This CDR3 has 15 residues. Trimming stripped 5 bases from V and 7 bases from J, with 18 bases between. The germline V gene encodes CDR1 SNHLY and CDR2 FYNNEI. In DNA, the CDR3 is TGTGCCAGCAGTACTCTAGGACTTCAGATGAACACCATATATTTT. Protein sequence: CASSTLGLQMNTIYF.

V is TRBV6-6 and J is TRBJ2-1; maybe TRBD1 (5 bases). Trimming stripped 7 bases from V and 8 bases from J, with 15 bases between. The CDR3 totals 13 residues. Germline V gene data show CDR1 as MNHNY and CDR2 as SVGAGI (reference sequence). The CDR3 here is CASTRAQTDEQFF. The CDR3, as DNA: TGTGCCAGCACCAGGGCCCAAACGGATGAGCAGTTCTTC.

This clone was seen just once. The rearrangement links TRBV5-1 to TRBJ1-3; TRBD1 matches at 12 bases. Germline CDR1 reads SGHRS; CDR2 reads YFSETQ. CDR3 length: 18 amino acids. With V trimmed by 2 bases and J by 2 bases, 8 bases remained unmatched. The CDR3 reads CASSFGDRGLRAGNTIYF. The CDR3 DNA reads TGCGCCAGCAGCTTTGGGGACAGGGGGCTCCGGGCTGGAAACACCATATATTTT.

V is TRBV18 and J is TRBJ1-1; D gene uncertain. CDR3 length equals 12 residues. Trimming left V 6 bases short and J 8 bases short, with 13 bases between. Germline CDR1 KGHSH, CDR2 LQKENI. The CDR3 region is CASSQASQEAFF. The CDR3 DNA sequence: TGTGCCAGCTCGCAGGCCTCTCAGGAAGCTTTCTTT.

The genes are TRBV6-5 and TRBJ2-7, with TRBD1 matching over 11 bases. Germline trimming cut 6 bases from V and 5 bases from J; bases unmatched to any gene: 9. There are 15 residues in the CDR3. CDR1 is MNHEY and CDR2 is SVGAGI in the germline V gene. The CDR3 region is CASSLRDRGVHEQYF. In DNA, the CDR3 is TGTGCCAGCAGCCTCCGGGACAGGGGGGTCCACGAGCAGTACTTC.

This clone was seen more than once but under ten times. The chain has TRBV10-3 and TRBJ1-1; D possibly corresponds to TRBD1 (6 bases). This CDR3 has 13 residues. Germline CDR1 and CDR2: ENHRY and SYGVKD. V lost 6 bases and J 5 bases, leaving 13 bases between the germline ends. The CDR3: CAISEGQGTEAFF. The DNA of the CDR3 is TGTGCCATCAGCGAGGGGCAGGGGACTGAAGCTTTCTTT.

This sequence joins TRBV2 and TRBJ1-1; D remains ambiguous. The CDR3 spans 12 residues. Germline CDR1 is SNHLY and CDR2 is FYNNEI. Trimming removed 3 bases from V and 10 bases from J, with 12 bases in between. The CDR3 bases are TGTGCCAGCAGTGACAGGCCAGATGGAGCTTTCTTT. Translation gives CASSDRPDGAFF.